The next 11 T cell receptor beta chains were all read from a single sample in a study of blood T cells in healthy people across ages. A second 7 to 11 cycle PCR used barcoded and J-beta primers. TCRdb recomputed calls from the 5' RACE reads with MiXCR, one row per CDR3 protein. This sample has hundreds of thousands of distinct CDR3 sequences; 52% occur once, and the top ten carry less than 15%. The sample taken for sequencing was blood. The receptors come from a woman older than 75 in good health.

This clonotype was observed at least ten times. The chain combines TRBV3-1 with TRBJ2-1; 7 bases map to TRBD2. The CDR3 covers 16 residues. J gave up 8 bases and V 4 bases, and 14 bases lay outside the gene matches. Germline CDR1 reads LGHDT; CDR2 reads YNNKEL (reference sequence). The CDR3 region is CASSLWRTSPVDEQFF. CDR3 nucleotide sequence: TGTGCCAGCAGCCTTTGGCGGACTAGTCCTGTCGATGAGCAGTTCTTC.

Written as DNA, the CDR3 is TGTGCCAGCCTCGGGACTACCAGACACTTCTCCTACGAGCAGTACTTC. This sequence encodes CASLGTTRHFSYEQYF. The chain has TRBV28 and TRBJ2-7; 7 nucleotides agree with TRBD2. This CDR3 is built from 16 residues. The germline V gene has CDR1 MDHEN and CDR2 SYDVKM. J lost 0 bases, V lost 8 bases, and 13 bases had no gene match.

In regard to this clonotype: The junction departs from germline at one end; a sequencing error may be responsible. This chain links TRBV20-1 with TRBJ2-1, with TRBD2 matching over 7 bases. Germline V gene sequence: CDR1 DFQATT, CDR2 SNEGSKA (reference sequence). This CDR3 is built from 14 residues. The CDR3 reads CSARTRSSYSEQFF. In nucleotides, the CDR3 is TGCAGTGCAAGGACTAGGAGCTCCTACAGTGAGCAGTTCTTC.

This clonotype turned up a few times. The chain links TRBV25-1 to TRBJ1-4; 7 bases are shared with TRBD1. The J segment lost 5 bases and the V segment lost 3 bases, leaving 9 bases of the junction unmatched. Germline CDR1 is MGHDK and CDR2 is SYGVNS. The CDR3 has 16 residues. Written as DNA, the CDR3 is TGTGCCAGCAGTGATCCGTCCGGGACAGTCAATGAAAAACTGTTTTTT. Translation: CASSDPSGTVNEKLFF.

Only a few counts were recorded for this clonotype. The chain recombines TRBV7-9 with TRBJ2-1, with 7 bases fitting TRBD1. The trim removed 4 bases at V and 7 bases at J, leaving 4 bases unmatched. Germline lookup yields CDR1 SEHNR and CDR2 FQNEAQ (reference sequence). The length of the CDR3 is 13 residues. CDR3 sequence: CASSYGTVNEQFF. The DNA for the CDR3 is TGTGCCAGCAGCTACGGGACAGTAAATGAGCAGTTCTTC.

CDR3 nucleotides: TGTGCCAGCAGGGGGTGGAGCCTAGGTTACGAGCAGTACTTC. It yields the protein CASRGWSLGYEQYF. The chain links TRBV27 to TRBJ2-5; the D is unclear. The DNA end lines up better with TRBJ2-7; the J call may be wrong. This CDR3 is built from 14 residues. The germline V gene has CDR1 MNHEY and CDR2 SMNVEV (reference sequence).

Turning to this clonotype: A read error may be the cause here, since a much bigger clone is one base away. V usage is TRBV9 and J usage is TRBJ2-5; 10 positions match TRBD2. After removal of 2 bases from V and 11 bases from J, the junction contained 12 bases not matched to a gene. The length of the CDR3 is 15 residues. CDR1 is SGDLS and CDR2 is YYNGEE in the germline V gene. The CDR3 DNA reads TGTGCCAGCAGCGTGTCTAGCGGGAGATCGTATGAGCAGTACTTC. This gives the protein CASSVSSGRSYEQYF. The full variable domain, its missing parts supplied by reference TRBV9 and TRBJ2-5, is DSGVTQTPKHLITATGQRVTLRCSPRSGDLSVYWYQQSLDQGLQFLIQYYNGEERAKGNILERFSAQQFPDLHSELNLSSLELGDSALYFCASSVSSGRSYEQYFGPGTRLLVL.

As to this clonotype: This clone may be a read error of a much larger clone one base away. CDR3 residues: CSVIGQFSYEQYF. The CDR3 coding sequence is TGCAGCGTTATTGGCCAATTCTCCTACGAGCAGTACTTC. The rearrangement uses TRBV29-1 and TRBJ2-7; D is unclear. Trimming left V 5 bases short and J 0 bases short, with 11 bases between. The germline V gene has CDR1 SQVTM and CDR2 ANQGSEA. The CDR3 covers 13 residues.

The chain is built from TRBV11-2 and TRBJ2-1, with no clear D. Germline assignment: CDR1 SGHAT and CDR2 FQNNGV. V gave up 3 bases and J gave up 3 bases, with 6 bases separating them. The CDR3 consists of 13 residues. The CDR3 DNA is TGTGCCAGCAGCTTTTCAGACTACAATGAGCAGTTCTTC. Its translation is CASSFSDYNEQFF.

The CDR3 DNA sequence: TGTGCCAGCAGCTTAGGGCGACAGTACCAAGAGACCCAGTACTTC. This translates into CASSLGRQYQETQYF. The chain joins TRBV6-1 to TRBJ2-5; TRBD1 is a possible D gene (5 bases). The CDR3 has 15 residues. The germline V gene has CDR1 MNHNS and CDR2 SASEGT. Trimming stripped 6 bases from V and 0 bases from J, with 14 bases between.

This clonotype came up a few times. V is TRBV30 and J is TRBJ1-4, with D possibly being TRBD1 (5 bases). V was shortened by 5 bases and J by 8 bases, with 15 bases between the two germline ends. The CDR3 is 13 residues long. Germline V gene lookup returns CDR1 GTSNPN and CDR2 SVGIG (reference sequence). CDR3 bases: TGTGCCTGGCGTCCGGGGGGGAAAGAAAAACTGTTTTTT. This codes for CAWRPGGKEKLFF.